This T cell receptor (beta chain) originates from a study of blood T cell repertoires in COVID-19. In the study overall: Specimens from acute and convalescent COVID-19 originated in the United States, Italy and Spain. In each case, the material was cDNA or gDNA derived from T cells, B-cell-depleted T cells, or PBMCs.

Enrollment of patients from Seattle took place during active infection, with longitudinal follow-up. Assay: immunoSEQ multiplex PCR; the TCRdb copy retains only in-frame clones and omits some. This sample has 250,000 to 300,000 clones, with roughly 90% found just once. Germline CDR1 is LGHNA and CDR2 is YNFKEQ. Trimming pared 4 bases from V and 4 bases from J, leaving 10 bases between. This CDR3 spans 13 amino acids. Specimen: peripheral blood. The receptor's source is a woman between 25 and 40 years old with COVID-19, enrolled during active disease. The chain combines TRBV4-2 with TRBJ1-1; possible D gene TRBD1, 5 bases. The CDR3 protein is CASSREGLTEAFF. The CDR3 DNA follows: TGTGCCAGCAGCCGAGAGGGGCTCACTGAAGCTTTCTTT.